This is a list of T cell receptor beta chains from one sample in a study of beta chain features in type 1 diabetes. Sequencing was performed with immunoSEQ multiplex PCR; in TCRdb, only in-frame clones are kept and a portion is missing. The data show over 120,000 clones, roughly 10% seen once. What was sequenced was naive CD4+ T cells from blood. The source of these receptors is a man aged 18 to 29 in good health. Both conserved end residues are part of each CDR3. A D gene is named only where the DNA matches it firmly. Clone size is given for some rows only: seen once, a few or many times, or a class if the clone is expanded.

abundance: few
v_gene: TRBV9
j_gene: TRBJ2-3
d_gene: -
CDR3aa: CASSPMGQGYTDTQYF
CDR3nt: TGTGCCAGCAGCCCGATGGGGCAGGGGTACACAGATACGCAGTATTTT

abundance: few
v_gene: TRBV7-8
j_gene: TRBJ1-6
d_gene: -
CDR3aa: CASSLGASSYNSPLHF
CDR3nt: TGTGCCAGCAGCTTGGGGGCTAGCTCCTATAATTCACCCCTCCACTTT

abundance: few
v_gene: TRBV7-7
j_gene: TRBJ2-5
d_gene: TRBD2
CDR3aa: CASSVSGGQETQYF
CDR3nt: TGTGCCAGCAGCGTTAGCGGGGGGCAAGAGACCCAGTACTTC

abundance: -
v_gene: TRBV11-2
j_gene: TRBJ1-4
d_gene: -
CDR3aa: CASSLDGRGEKLFF
CDR3nt: TGTGCCAGCAGCTTAGATGGCAGGGGAGAAAAACTGTTTTTT

abundance: -
v_gene: TRBV18
j_gene: TRBJ2-3
d_gene: TRBD2
CDR3aa: CASSTTSPALTDTQYF
CDR3nt: TGTGCCAGCTCAACGACTAGCCCTGCCTTGACAGATACGCAGTATTTT

abundance: many
v_gene: TRBV7-9
j_gene: TRBJ1-5
d_gene: -
CDR3aa: CASSLEAGAGNQPQHF
CDR3nt: TGTGCCAGCAGCTTAGAGGCAGGGGCTGGCAATCAGCCCCAGCATTTT

abundance: -
v_gene: TRBV4-3
j_gene: TRBJ2-1
d_gene: TRBD1
CDR3aa: CASSQGVVTGAYEQFF
CDR3nt: TGCGCCAGCAGCCAAGGTGTTGTGACAGGGGCCTATGAGCAGTTCTTC

abundance: -
v_gene: TRBV18
j_gene: TRBJ2-7
d_gene: -
CDR3aa: CASSLTGTYEQYF
CDR3nt: TGTGCCAGCTCACTTACAGGGACCTACGAGCAGTACTTC

abundance: few
v_gene: TRBV4-3
j_gene: TRBJ1-2
d_gene: TRBD1
CDR3aa: CASSQDAGQGYGYTF
CDR3nt: TGCGCCAGCAGCCAAGATGCGGGACAGGGGTATGGCTACACCTTC

abundance: -
v_gene: TRBV18
j_gene: TRBJ2-1
d_gene: -
CDR3aa: CASSPRSGILDNEQFF
CDR3nt: TGTGCCAGCTCACCACGGTCGGGGATCCTTGACAATGAGCAGTTCTTC

abundance: -
v_gene: TRBV5-4
j_gene: TRBJ2-3
d_gene: TRBD2
CDR3aa: CASSQLAGVMTDTQYF
CDR3nt: TGTGCCAGCAGCCAGCTAGCGGGGGTAATGACAGATACGCAGTATTTT

abundance: few
v_gene: TRBV11-3
j_gene: TRBJ2-2
d_gene: TRBD1
CDR3aa: CASSSSRDRDTGELFF
CDR3nt: TGTGCCAGCAGCTCGTCCCGGGACAGAGACACCGGGGAGCTGTTTTTT

abundance: -
v_gene: TRBV19
j_gene: TRBJ2-3
d_gene: -
CDR3aa: CASRRSSGTDTQYF
CDR3nt: TGTGCCAGTAGGCGCAGCAGCGGCACAGATACGCAGTATTTT

abundance: many
v_gene: TRBV30
j_gene: TRBJ2-2
d_gene: -
CDR3aa: CAWRTENTGELFF
CDR3nt: TGTGCCTGGAGGACAGAGAACACCGGGGAGCTGTTTTTT

abundance: -
v_gene: TRBV2
j_gene: TRBJ2-4
d_gene: TRBD1
CDR3aa: CASSESGGQIAKNIQYF
CDR3nt: TGTGCCAGCAGTGAAAGTGGGGGACAGATAGCCAAAAACATTCAGTACTTC

abundance: -
v_gene: TRBV20-1
j_gene: TRBJ1-4
d_gene: TRBD1
CDR3aa: CSHYRGEKLFF
CDR3nt: TGCAGTCATTACAGGGGTGAAAAACTGTTTTTT

abundance: many
v_gene: TRBV7-9
j_gene: TRBJ2-3
d_gene: -
CDR3aa: CASSPFDGRVADTQYF
CDR3nt: TGTGCCAGCAGCCCCTTCGATGGCAGGGTAGCAGATACGCAGTATTTT

abundance: -
v_gene: TRBV6-5
j_gene: TRBJ1-6
d_gene: -
CDR3aa: CASSTDRFYNSPLHF
CDR3nt: TGTGCCAGCAGCACCGACAGATTTTATAATTCACCCCTCCACTTT

abundance: -
v_gene: TRBV7-9
j_gene: TRBJ2-7
d_gene: TRBD1
CDR3aa: CASSLLRTGGTYEQYF
CDR3nt: TGTGCCAGCAGCTTATTAAGGACAGGGGGGACCTACGAGCAGTACTTC

abundance: -
v_gene: TRBV7-3
j_gene: TRBJ1-3
d_gene: -
CDR3aa: CASSLNTGNTIYF
CDR3nt: TGTGCCAGCAGCTTAAATACAGGAAACACCATATATTTT

abundance: -
v_gene: TRBV6-5
j_gene: TRBJ2-7
d_gene: TRBD2
CDR3aa: CASSYSGGPTYEQYF
CDR3nt: TGTGCCAGCAGTTATAGCGGGGGCCCTACCTACGAGCAGTACTTC

abundance: -
v_gene: TRBV27
j_gene: TRBJ2-5
d_gene: -
CDR3aa: CASGSEGRGETQYF
CDR3nt: TGTGCCAGCGGTTCGGAGGGGCGGGGAGAGACCCAGTACTTC

abundance: -
v_gene: TRBV7-2
j_gene: TRBJ2-4
d_gene: -
CDR3aa: CASSPPVLIAKNIQYF
CDR3nt: TGTGCCAGCAGCCCTCCGGTGTTAATAGCCAAAAACATTCAGTACTTC

abundance: few
v_gene: TRBV7-9
j_gene: TRBJ1-5
d_gene: -
CDR3aa: CASSSGLGNQPQHF
CDR3nt: TGTGCCAGCAGCTCGGGACTGGGGAATCAGCCCCAGCATTTT

abundance: -
v_gene: TRBV5-4
j_gene: TRBJ1-5
d_gene: -
CDR3aa: CASSPGITDQPQHF
CDR3nt: TGTGCCAGCAGCCCCGGGATTACGGATCAGCCCCAGCATTTT

abundance: few
v_gene: TRBV11-3
j_gene: TRBJ2-3
d_gene: TRBD1
CDR3aa: CASSPGGSSTDTQYF
CDR3nt: TGTGCCAGCAGTCCAGGGGGCTCTAGCACAGATACGCAGTATTTT

abundance: -
v_gene: TRBV18
j_gene: TRBJ1-2
d_gene: -
CDR3aa: CASSHRDNYGYTF
CDR3nt: TGTGCCAGCTCACACAGGGATAACTATGGCTACACCTTC

abundance: few
v_gene: TRBV5-1
j_gene: TRBJ2-1
d_gene: TRBD2
CDR3aa: CASSLVPGLAGARSSYNEQFF
CDR3nt: TGCGCCAGCAGCTTGGTCCCGGGACTAGCGGGGGCCAGGAGCTCCTACAATGAGCAGTTCTTC

abundance: few
v_gene: TRBV9
j_gene: TRBJ2-3
d_gene: TRBD2
CDR3aa: CASSVATRGGIDTQYF
CDR3nt: TGTGCCAGCAGCGTAGCTACGCGGGGGGGGATAGATACGCAGTATTTT

abundance: -
v_gene: TRBV28
j_gene: TRBJ1-4
d_gene: -
CDR3aa: CASSLRAGEKLFF
CDR3nt: TGTGCCAGCAGTTTAAGGGCAGGGGAAAAACTGTTTTTT

abundance: -
v_gene: TRBV11-2
j_gene: TRBJ1-3
d_gene: -
CDR3aa: CASSLWGGGSSGNTIYF
CDR3nt: TGTGCCAGCAGCTTATGGGGCGGGGGAAGCTCTGGAAACACCATATATTTT

abundance: few
v_gene: TRBV7-3
j_gene: TRBJ2-1
d_gene: TRBD2
CDR3aa: CASSFTGTSGGAHEQFF
CDR3nt: TGTGCCAGCAGCTTTACCGGGACTAGCGGGGGGGCACATGAGCAGTTCTTC

abundance: -
v_gene: TRBV7-6
j_gene: TRBJ1-1
d_gene: -
CDR3aa: CASSLAQGSTEAFF
CDR3nt: TGTGCCAGCAGCTTAGCGCAGGGTAGCACTGAAGCTTTCTTT

abundance: few
v_gene: TRBV7-2
j_gene: TRBJ2-4
d_gene: -
CDR3aa: CASSLAGGAKNIQYF
CDR3nt: TGTGCCAGCAGCTTAGCGGGGGGAGCCAAAAACATTCAGTACTTC

abundance: -
v_gene: TRBV9
j_gene: TRBJ2-1
d_gene: -
CDR3aa: CASSVDSPRNEQFF
CDR3nt: TGTGCCAGCAGCGTGGACAGTCCTCGGAATGAGCAGTTCTTC

abundance: few
v_gene: TRBV4-3
j_gene: TRBJ1-1
d_gene: -
CDR3aa: CASAWRRNTEAFF
CDR3nt: TGCGCCAGTGCCTGGCGGAGGAACACTGAAGCTTTCTTT

abundance: few
v_gene: TRBV4-2
j_gene: TRBJ1-3
d_gene: -
CDR3aa: CASSQVGRGQSGNTIYF
CDR3nt: TGTGCCAGCAGCCAAGTGGGGCGGGGGCAATCCGGAAACACCATATATTTT

abundance: -
v_gene: TRBV7-6
j_gene: TRBJ2-7
d_gene: TRBD1
CDR3aa: CASSRGQVYYEQYF
CDR3nt: TGTGCCAGCAGCCGGGGACAGGTTTACTACGAGCAGTACTTC

abundance: -
v_gene: TRBV4-3
j_gene: TRBJ1-2
d_gene: -
CDR3aa: CASSQGSQGFSYGYTF
CDR3nt: TGCGCCAGCAGCCAAGGATCGCAGGGGTTTTCCTATGGCTACACCTTC

abundance: few
v_gene: TRBV4-3
j_gene: TRBJ2-4
d_gene: -
CDR3aa: CASSHRTAKNIQYF
CDR3nt: TGCGCCAGCAGTCACAGGACAGCCAAAAACATTCAGTACTTC

abundance: -
v_gene: TRBV4-1
j_gene: TRBJ1-6
d_gene: -
CDR3aa: CASSPMEGQNSPLHF
CDR3nt: TGCGCCAGCAGCCCTATGGAGGGGCAAAATTCACCCCTCCACTTT

abundance: -
v_gene: TRBV4-2
j_gene: TRBJ1-4
d_gene: TRBD1
CDR3aa: CASSQDLARGRDEKLFF
CDR3nt: TGTGCCAGCAGCCAAGATTTGGCCAGGGGGCGGGATGAAAAACTGTTTTTT

abundance: -
v_gene: TRBV19
j_gene: TRBJ2-5
d_gene: TRBD2
CDR3aa: CASASGARRETQYF
CDR3nt: TGTGCCAGTGCTAGCGGGGCCCGAAGGGAGACCCAGTACTTC

abundance: few
v_gene: TRBV6-1
j_gene: TRBJ2-5
d_gene: -
CDR3aa: CASSAVETQYF
CDR3nt: TGTGCCAGCAGTGCAGTAGAGACCCAGTACTTC

abundance: few
v_gene: TRBV6-5
j_gene: TRBJ1-5
d_gene: -
CDR3aa: CASRYSDSQPQHF
CDR3nt: TGTGCCAGCAGATACTCGGACTCGCAGCCCCAGCATTTT